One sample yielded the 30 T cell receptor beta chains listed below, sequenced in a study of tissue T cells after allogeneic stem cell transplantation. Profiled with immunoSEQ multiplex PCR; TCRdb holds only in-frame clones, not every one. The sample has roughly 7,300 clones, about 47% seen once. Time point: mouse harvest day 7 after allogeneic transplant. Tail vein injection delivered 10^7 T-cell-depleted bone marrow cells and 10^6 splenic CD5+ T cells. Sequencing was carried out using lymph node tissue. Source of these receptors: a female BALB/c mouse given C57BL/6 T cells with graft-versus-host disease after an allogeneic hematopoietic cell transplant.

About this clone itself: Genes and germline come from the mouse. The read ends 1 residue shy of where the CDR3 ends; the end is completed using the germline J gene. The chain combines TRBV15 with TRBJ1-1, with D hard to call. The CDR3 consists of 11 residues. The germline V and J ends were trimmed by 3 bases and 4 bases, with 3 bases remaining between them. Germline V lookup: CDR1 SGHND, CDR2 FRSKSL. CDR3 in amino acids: CASSFGTEVFF. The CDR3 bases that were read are TGTGCCAGCAGTTTCGGCACAGAAGTCTTC.

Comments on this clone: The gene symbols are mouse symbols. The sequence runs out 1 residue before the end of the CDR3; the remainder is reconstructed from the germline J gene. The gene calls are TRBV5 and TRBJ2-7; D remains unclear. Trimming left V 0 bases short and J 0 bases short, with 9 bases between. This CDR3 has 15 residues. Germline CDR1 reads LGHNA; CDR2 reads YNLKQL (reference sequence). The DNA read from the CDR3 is TGTGCCAGCAGCCAAGACTCTAGGAGCTCCTATGAACAGTAC. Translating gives CASSQDSRSSYEQY. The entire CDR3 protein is CASSQDSRSSYEQYF.

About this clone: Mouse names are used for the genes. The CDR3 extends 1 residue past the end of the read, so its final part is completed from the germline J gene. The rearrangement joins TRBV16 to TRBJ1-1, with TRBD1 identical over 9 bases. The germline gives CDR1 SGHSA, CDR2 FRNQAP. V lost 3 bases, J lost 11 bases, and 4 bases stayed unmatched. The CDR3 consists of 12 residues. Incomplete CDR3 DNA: TGTGCAAGCAGCTTTGGGACAGGGTGGGTCTTC. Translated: CASSFGTGWVF. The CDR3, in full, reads CASSFGTGWVFF.

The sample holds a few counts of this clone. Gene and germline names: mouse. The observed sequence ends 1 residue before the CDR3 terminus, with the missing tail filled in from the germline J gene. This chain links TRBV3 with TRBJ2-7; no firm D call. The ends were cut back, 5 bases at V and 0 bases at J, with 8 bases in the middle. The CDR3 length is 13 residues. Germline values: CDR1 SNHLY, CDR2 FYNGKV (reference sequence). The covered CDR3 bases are TGTGCCAGCAGCCCCCGCGGCTCCTATGAACAGTAC. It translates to CASSPRGSYEQY. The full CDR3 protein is CASSPRGSYEQYF.

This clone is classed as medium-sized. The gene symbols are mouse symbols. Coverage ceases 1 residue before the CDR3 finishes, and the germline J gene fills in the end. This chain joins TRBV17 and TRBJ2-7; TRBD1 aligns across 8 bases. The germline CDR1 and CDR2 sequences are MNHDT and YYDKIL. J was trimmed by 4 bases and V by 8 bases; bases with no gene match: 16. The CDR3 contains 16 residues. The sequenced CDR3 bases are TGTGCTAGCCCTTCCCTAAACAGGGGGATCTCATATGAACAGTAC. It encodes CASPSLNRGISYEQY. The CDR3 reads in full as CASPSLNRGISYEQYF.

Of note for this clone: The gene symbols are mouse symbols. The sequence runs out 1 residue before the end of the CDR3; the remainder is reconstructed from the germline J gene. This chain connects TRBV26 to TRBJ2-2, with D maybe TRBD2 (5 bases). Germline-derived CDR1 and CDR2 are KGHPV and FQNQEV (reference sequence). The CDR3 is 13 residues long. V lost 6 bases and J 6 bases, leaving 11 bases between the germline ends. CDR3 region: CASSRGESGQLYF. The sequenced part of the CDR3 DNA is TGTGCCAGCAGCCGTGGGGAGTCCGGGCAGCTCTAC.

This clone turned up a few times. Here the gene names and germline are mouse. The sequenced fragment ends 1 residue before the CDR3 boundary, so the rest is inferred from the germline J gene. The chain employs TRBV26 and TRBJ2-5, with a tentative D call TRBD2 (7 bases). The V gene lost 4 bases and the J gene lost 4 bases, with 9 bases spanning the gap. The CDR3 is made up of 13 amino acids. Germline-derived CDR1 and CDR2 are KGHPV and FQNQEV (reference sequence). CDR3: CASSRGGEDTQYF. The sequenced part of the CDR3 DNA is TGTGCCAGCAGTCGAGGGGGGGAAGACACCCAGTAC.

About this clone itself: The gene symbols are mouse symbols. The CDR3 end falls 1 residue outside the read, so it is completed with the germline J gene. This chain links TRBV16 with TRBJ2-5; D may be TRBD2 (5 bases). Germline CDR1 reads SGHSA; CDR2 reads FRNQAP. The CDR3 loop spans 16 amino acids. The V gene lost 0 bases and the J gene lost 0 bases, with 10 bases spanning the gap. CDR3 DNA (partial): TGTGCAAGCAGCTTAGACGCTGGGTCTAACCAAGACACCCAGTAC. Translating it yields CASSLDAGSNQDTQY. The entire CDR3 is CASSLDAGSNQDTQYF.

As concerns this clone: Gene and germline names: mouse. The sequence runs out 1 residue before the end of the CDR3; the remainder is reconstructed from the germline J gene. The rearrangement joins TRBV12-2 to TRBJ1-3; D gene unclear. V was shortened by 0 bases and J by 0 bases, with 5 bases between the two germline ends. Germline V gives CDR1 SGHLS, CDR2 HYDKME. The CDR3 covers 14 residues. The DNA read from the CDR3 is TGTGCCAGCTCTCTCGCGGATTCTGGAAATACGCTCTAT. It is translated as CASSLADSGNTLY. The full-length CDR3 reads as CASSLADSGNTLYF. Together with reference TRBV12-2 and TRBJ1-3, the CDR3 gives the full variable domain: NSGVVQSPRYIIKGKGERSILKCIPISGHLSVAWYQQTQGQELKFFIQHYDKMERDKGNLPSRFSVQQFDDYHSEMNMSALELEDSAVYFCASSLADSGNTLYFGEGSRLIVV.

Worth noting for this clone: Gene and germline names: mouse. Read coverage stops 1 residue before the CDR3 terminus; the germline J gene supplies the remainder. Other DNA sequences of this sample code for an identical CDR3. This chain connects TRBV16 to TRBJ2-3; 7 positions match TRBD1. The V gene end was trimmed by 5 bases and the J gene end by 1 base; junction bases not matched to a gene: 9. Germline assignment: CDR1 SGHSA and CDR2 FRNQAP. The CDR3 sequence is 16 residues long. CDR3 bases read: TGTGCAAGCAGCCCCGACAGGGTGAGAGGTGCAGAAACGCTGTAT. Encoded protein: CASSPDRVRGAETLY. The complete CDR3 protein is CASSPDRVRGAETLYF. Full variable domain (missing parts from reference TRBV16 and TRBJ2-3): NAGVIQTPRHKVTGKGQEATLWCEPISGHSAVFWYRQTIVQGLEFLTYFRNQAPIDDSGMPKERFSAQMPNQSHSTLKIQSTQPQDSAVYLCASSPDRVRGAETLYFGSGTRLTVL.

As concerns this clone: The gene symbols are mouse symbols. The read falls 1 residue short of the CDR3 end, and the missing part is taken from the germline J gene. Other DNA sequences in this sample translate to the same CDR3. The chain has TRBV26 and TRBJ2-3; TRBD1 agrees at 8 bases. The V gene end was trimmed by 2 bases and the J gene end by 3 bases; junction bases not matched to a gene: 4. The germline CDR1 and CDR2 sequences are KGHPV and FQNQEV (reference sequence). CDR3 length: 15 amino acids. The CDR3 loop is CASSLQGAGAETLYF. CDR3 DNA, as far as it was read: TGTGCCAGCAGTCTGCAGGGGGCAGGAGCAGAAACGCTGTAT.

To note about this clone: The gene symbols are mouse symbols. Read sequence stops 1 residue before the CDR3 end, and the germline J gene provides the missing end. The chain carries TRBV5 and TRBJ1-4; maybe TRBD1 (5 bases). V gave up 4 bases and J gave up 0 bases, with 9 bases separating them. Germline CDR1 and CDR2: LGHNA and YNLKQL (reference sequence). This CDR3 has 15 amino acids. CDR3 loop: CASSPQGVSNERLFF. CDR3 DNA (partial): TGTGCCAGCAGCCCCCAGGGCGTTTCCAACGAAAGATTATTT.

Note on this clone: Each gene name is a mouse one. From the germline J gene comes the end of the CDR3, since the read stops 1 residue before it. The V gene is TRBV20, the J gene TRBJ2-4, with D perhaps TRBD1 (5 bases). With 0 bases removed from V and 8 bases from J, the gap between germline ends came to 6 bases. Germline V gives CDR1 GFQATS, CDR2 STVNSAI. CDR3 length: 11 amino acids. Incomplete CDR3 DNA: TGTGGTGCTAGGGACAGGGTCACCTTGTAC. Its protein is CGARDRVTLY. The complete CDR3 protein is CGARDRVTLYF.

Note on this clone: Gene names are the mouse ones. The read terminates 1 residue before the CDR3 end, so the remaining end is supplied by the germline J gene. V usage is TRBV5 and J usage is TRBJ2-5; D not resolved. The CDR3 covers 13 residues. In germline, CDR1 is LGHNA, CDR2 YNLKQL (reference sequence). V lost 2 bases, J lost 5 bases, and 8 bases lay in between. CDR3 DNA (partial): TGTGCCAGCAGCCAAAATCTTGGAGACACCCAGTAC. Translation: CASSQNLGDTQY. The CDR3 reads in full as CASSQNLGDTQYF.

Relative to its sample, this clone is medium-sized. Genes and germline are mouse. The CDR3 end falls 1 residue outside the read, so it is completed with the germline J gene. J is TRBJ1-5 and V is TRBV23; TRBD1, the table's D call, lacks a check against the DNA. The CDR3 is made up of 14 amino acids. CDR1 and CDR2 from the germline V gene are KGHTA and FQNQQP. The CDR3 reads CSSSTGPNNQAPLF. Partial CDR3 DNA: TGCTCCAGCAGTACAGGGCCTAACAACCAGGCTCCGCTT.

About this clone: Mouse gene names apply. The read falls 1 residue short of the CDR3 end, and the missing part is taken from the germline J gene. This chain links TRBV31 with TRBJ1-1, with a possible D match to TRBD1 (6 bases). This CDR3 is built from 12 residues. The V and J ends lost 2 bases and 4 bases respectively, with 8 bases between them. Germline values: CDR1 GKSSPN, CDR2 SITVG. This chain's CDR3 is CAWSWDITEVFF. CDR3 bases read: TGTGCCTGGAGTTGGGACATCACAGAAGTCTTC.

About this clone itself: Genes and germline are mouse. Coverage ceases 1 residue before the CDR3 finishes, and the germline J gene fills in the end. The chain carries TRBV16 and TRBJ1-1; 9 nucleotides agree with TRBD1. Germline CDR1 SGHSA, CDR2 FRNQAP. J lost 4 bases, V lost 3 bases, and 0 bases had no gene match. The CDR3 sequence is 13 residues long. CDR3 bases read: TGTGCAAGCAGCTTGACAGGGGGCACAGAAGTCTTC. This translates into CASSLTGGTEVF. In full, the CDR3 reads CASSLTGGTEVFF.

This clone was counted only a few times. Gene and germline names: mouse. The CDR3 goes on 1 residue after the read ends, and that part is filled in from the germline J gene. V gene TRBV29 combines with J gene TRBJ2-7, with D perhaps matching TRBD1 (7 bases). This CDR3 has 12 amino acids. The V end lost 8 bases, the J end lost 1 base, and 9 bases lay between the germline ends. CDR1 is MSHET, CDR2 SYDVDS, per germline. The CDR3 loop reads CASSGGSYEQYF. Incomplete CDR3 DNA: TGTGCTAGCTCAGGGGGGTCCTATGAACAGTAC.

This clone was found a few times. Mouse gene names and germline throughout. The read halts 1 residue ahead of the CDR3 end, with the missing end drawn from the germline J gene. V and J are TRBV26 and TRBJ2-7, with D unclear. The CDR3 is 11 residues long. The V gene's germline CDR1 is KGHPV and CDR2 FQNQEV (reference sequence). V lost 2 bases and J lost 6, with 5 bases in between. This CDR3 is CASSLLVEQYF. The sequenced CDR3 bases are TGTGCCAGCAGTCTGCTGGTTGAACAGTAC. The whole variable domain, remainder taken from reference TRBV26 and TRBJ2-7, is NSKVIQTPRYLVKGQGQKAKMRCIPEKGHPVVFWYQQNKNNEFKFLINFQNQEVLQQIDMTEKRFSAECPSNSPCSLEIQSSEAGDSALYLCASSLLVEQYFGPGTRLTVL.

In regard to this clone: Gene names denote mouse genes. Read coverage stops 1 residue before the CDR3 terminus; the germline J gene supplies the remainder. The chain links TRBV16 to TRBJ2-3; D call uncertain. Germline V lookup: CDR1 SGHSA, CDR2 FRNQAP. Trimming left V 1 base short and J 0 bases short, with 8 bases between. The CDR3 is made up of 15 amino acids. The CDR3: CASSLGGTSAETLYF. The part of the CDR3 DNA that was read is TGTGCAAGCAGCTTAGGGGGAACTAGTGCAGAAACGCTGTAT.

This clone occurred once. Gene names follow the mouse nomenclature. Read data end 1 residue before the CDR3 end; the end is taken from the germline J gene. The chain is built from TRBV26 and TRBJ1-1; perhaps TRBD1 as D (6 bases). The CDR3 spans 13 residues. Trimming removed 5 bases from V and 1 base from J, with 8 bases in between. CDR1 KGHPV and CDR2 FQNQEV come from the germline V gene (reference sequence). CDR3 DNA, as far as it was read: TGTGCCAGCAGTTGGACAGAAAACACAGAAGTCTTC. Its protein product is CASSWTENTEVF. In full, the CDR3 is CASSWTENTEVFF. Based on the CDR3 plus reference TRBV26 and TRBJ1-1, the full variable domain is NSKVIQTPRYLVKGQGQKAKMRCIPEKGHPVVFWYQQNKNNEFKFLINFQNQEVLQQIDMTEKRFSAECPSNSPCSLEIQSSEAGDSALYLCASSWTENTEVFFGKGTRLTVV.

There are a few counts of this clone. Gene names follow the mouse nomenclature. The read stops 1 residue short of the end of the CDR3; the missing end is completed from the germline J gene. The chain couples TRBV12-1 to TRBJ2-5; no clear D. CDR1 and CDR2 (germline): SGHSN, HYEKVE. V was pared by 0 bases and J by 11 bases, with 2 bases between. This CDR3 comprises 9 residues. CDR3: CASSLDQYF. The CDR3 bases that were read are TGTGCCAGCTCTCTCGACCAGTAC. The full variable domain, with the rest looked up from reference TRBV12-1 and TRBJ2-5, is DSGVVQSPRHIIKEKGGRSVLTCIPISGHSNVVWYQQTLGKELKFLIQHYEKVERDKGFLPSRFSVQQFDDYHSEMNMSALELEDSAMYFCASSLDQYFGPGTRLLVL.

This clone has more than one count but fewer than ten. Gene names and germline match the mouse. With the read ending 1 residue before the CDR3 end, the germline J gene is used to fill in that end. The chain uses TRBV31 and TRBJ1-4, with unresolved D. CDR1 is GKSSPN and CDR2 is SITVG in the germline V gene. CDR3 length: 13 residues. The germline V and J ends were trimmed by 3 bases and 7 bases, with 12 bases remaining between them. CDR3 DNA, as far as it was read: TGTGCCTGGAGGGCCCCGGCCACCGAAAGATTATTT. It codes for CAWRAPATERLF. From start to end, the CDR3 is CAWRAPATERLFF.

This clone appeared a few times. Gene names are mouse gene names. This CDR3 is CASSLNTGQLYF. The part of the CDR3 DNA that was read is TGTGCCAGCAGTCTTAACACCGGGCAGCTCTAC. The chain joins TRBV26 to TRBJ2-2; D remains unclear. Sequencing ends 1 residue short of the CDR3 end; the germline J gene provides the rest. Trimming shortened V by 3 bases and J by 2 bases, and 1 base separated the two germline ends. The length of the CDR3 is 12 residues. From germline, CDR1 is KGHPV and CDR2 FQNQEV (reference sequence).

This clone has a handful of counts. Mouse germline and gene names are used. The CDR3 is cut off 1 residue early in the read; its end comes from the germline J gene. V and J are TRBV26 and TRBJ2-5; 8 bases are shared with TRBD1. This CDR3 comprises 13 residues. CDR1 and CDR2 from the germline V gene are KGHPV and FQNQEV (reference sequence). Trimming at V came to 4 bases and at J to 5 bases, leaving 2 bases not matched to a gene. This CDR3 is CASSRTGPDTQYF. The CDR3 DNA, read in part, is TGTGCCAGCAGTCGGACAGGGCCAGACACCCAGTAC.

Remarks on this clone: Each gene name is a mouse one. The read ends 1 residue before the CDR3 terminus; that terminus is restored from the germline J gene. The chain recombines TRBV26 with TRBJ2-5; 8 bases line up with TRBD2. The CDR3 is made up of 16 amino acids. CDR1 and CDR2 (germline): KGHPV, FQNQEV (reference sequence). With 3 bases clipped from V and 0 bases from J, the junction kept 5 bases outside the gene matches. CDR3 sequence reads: CASSLWDWFNQDTQYF. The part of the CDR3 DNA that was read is TGTGCCAGCAGTCTATGGGACTGGTTTAACCAAGACACCCAGTAC.

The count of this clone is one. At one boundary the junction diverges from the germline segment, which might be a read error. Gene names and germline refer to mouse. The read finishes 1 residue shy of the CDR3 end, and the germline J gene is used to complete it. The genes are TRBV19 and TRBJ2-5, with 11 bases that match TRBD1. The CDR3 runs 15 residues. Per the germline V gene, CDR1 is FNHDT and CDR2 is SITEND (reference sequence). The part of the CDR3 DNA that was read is TGTGCCAGCAGTCCGGACAGGGGGCGCCAAGACGCCCAGTAC. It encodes CASSPDRGRQDAQY. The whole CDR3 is CASSPDRGRQDAQYF. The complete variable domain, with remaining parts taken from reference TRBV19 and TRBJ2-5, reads GGIITQTPKFLIGQEGQKLTLKCQQNFNHDTMYWYRQDSGKGLRLIYYSITENDLQKGDLSEGYDASREKKSSFSLTVTSAQKNEMAVFLCASSPDRGRQDAQYFGPGTRLLVL.

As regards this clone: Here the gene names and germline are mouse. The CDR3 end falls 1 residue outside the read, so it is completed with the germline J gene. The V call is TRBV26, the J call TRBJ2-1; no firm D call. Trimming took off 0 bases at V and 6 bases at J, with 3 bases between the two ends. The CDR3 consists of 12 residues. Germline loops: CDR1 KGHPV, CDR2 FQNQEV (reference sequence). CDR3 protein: CASSLSFAEQFF. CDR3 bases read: TGTGCCAGCAGTCTGTCGTTTGCTGAGCAGTTC. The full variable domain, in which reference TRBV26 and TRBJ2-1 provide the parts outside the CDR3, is NSKVIQTPRYLVKGQGQKAKMRCIPEKGHPVVFWYQQNKNNEFKFLINFQNQEVLQQIDMTEKRFSAECPSNSPCSLEIQSSEAGDSALYLCASSLSFAEQFFGPGTRLTVL.

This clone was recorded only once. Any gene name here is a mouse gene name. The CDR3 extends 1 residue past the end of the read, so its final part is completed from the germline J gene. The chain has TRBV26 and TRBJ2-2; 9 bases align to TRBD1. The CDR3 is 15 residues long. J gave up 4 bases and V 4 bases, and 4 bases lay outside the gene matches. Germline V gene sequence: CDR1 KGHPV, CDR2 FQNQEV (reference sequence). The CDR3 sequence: CASSPGTGRTGQLYF. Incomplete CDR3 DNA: TGTGCCAGCAGTCCCGGGACAGGGCGCACCGGGCAGCTCTAC. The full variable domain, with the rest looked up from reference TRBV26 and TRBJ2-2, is NSKVIQTPRYLVKGQGQKAKMRCIPEKGHPVVFWYQQNKNNEFKFLINFQNQEVLQQIDMTEKRFSAECPSNSPCSLEIQSSEAGDSALYLCASSPGTGRTGQLYFGEGSKLTVL.

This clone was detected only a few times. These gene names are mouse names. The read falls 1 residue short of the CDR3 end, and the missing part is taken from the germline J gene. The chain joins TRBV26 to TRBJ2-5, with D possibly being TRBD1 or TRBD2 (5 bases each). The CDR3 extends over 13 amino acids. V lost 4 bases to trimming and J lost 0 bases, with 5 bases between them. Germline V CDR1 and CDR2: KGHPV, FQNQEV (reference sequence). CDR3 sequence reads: CASSRGNQDTQYF. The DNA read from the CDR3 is TGTGCCAGCAGTCGGGGGAACCAAGACACCCAGTAC.